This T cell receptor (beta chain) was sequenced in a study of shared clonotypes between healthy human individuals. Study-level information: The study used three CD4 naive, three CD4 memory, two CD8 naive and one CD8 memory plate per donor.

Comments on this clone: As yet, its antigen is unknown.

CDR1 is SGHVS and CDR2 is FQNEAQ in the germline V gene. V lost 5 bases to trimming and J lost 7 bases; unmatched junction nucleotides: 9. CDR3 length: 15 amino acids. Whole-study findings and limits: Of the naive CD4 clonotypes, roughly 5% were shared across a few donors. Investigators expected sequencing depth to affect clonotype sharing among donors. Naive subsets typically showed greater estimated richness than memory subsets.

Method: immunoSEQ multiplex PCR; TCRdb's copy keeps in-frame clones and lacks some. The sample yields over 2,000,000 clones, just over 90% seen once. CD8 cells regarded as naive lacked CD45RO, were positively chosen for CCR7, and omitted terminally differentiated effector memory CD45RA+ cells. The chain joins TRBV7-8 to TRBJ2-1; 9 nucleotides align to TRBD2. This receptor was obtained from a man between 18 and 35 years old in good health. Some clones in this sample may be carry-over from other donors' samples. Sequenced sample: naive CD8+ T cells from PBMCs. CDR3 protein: CASSPIAGVRNEQFF. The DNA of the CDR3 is TGTGCCAGCAGCCCCATAGCGGGAGTAAGGAATGAGCAGTTCTTC.